This is a list of T cell receptor beta chains from one sample in a study of technical replicates of blood from four donors. TCRdb keeps only in-frame clones here, not all; method: immunoSEQ multiplex PCR. This table holds some 64,000 clones, around 88% found once. Sequenced input: PBMCs. These receptors all stem from a human donor in good health. Some clones in this sample may be carry-over from other donors' samples. CDR3s include the opening cysteine and the closing phenylalanine or tryptophan. Each record gives: J gene, V gene, CDR3 protein.

TRBJ1-2 TRBV4-2 CASSQDEQGPDGYTF
TRBJ2-4 TRBV7-8 CASSPGRGSAKNIQYF
TRBJ2-7 TRBV5-5 CASSLGEGYEQYF
TRBJ2-3 TRBV5-1 CASSLTGDPTDTQYF
TRBJ1-2 TRBV2 CASSLDRAGWGYTF
TRBJ2-4 TRBV13 CASSRRLRENIQYF
TRBJ2-2 TRBV7-3 CASSATSGANTGELFF
TRBJ2-1 TRBV18 CASSPRGDDEQFF
TRBJ1-4 TRBV5-1 CASSGTGGMDEKLFF
TRBJ2-1 TRBV7-2 CASSLDWQASYNEQFF
TRBJ2-1 TRBV25-1 CASAKAGSGNEQFF
TRBJ2-7 TRBV10-3 CAISEDAGQSYEQYF
TRBJ2-1 TRBV7-9 CASSGTRDNEQFF
TRBJ1-1 TRBV18 CASSPRQSNTEAFF
TRBJ2-7 TRBV28 CASKPGGQGSYEQYF
TRBJ1-3 TRBV4-2 CASSLSGRNARKGNTIYF
TRBJ1-2 TRBV19 CASSITPNYGYTF
TRBJ2-4 TRBV7-2 CASSFVTGGNIQYF
TRBJ1-2 TRBV11-2 CASSLGQLYGYTF
TRBJ1-3 TRBV2 CASQGSGNTIYF
TRBJ1-2 TRBV15 CATSFARGQTEGYTF
TRBJ2-7 TRBV4-1 CASSQDGPGPYEQYF
TRBJ2-3 TRBV11-2 CASSGWAGVGDTQYF
TRBJ1-4 TRBV7-9 CASSSGGGLNEKLFF
TRBJ2-2 TRBV29-1 CSSRQVNTGELFF
TRBJ2-1 TRBV7-3 CASSLLAGVNEQFF
TRBJ2-5 TRBV7-9 CASSLAYGQGRQETQYF
TRBJ2-3 TRBV4-3 CASSQALRSGGSTDTQYF
TRBJ2-4 TRBV4-1 CASSQGAAKNIQYF
TRBJ2-5 TRBV4-2 CASSQSVRETQYF
TRBJ1-1 TRBV30 CAWSIDTGIPEAFF
TRBJ2-1 TRBV5-1 CASSLFGGTSYNEQFF
TRBJ2-3 TRBV13 CASSPYGTPLYYTDTQYF
TRBJ1-1 TRBV18 CASSPAIAPTTEAFF
TRBJ2-7 TRBV14 CASSRVGTATYEQYF
TRBJ1-4 TRBV25-1 CASSERFGSEKLFF
TRBJ2-1 TRBV15 CATSKSRTGQLDEQFF
TRBJ2-3 TRBV9 CASSIRLGLDTQYF
TRBJ2-1 TRBV7-3 CASSQRTSGIYNEQFF
TRBJ2-1 TRBV10-3 CATGGRGGEEQFF
TRBJ2-7 TRBV6-6 CAISDRSSSYEQYF
TRBJ2-3 TRBV2 CASSVDRAPDTQYF
TRBJ2-2 TRBV27 CASRDGGIRTGELFF
TRBJ2-7 TRBV10-3 CATGQHYEQYF
TRBJ2-7 TRBV11-1 CASSFHRDQGEQYF
TRBJ2-1 TRBV7-3 CASSPLPLAHEQFF
TRBJ1-3 TRBV5-1 CASSMGQGSGNTIYF
TRBJ2-3 TRBV7-9 CASSPTQGGGTDTQYF
TRBJ2-3 TRBV2 CATGGSGGTDTQYF
TRBJ2-3 TRBV2 CASMVRGATDTQYF
TRBJ1-5 TRBV6-5 CASAGGGHQPQHF
TRBJ2-7 TRBV6-6 CASAMVRQDGEQYF